The clone carrying this TCR beta chain was seen a handful of times. Other DNA sequences in the sample encode the same CDR3. Clones were read by immunoSEQ multiplex PCR, and TCRdb kept only the in-frame ones, dropping some. The sample lists about 51,000 clones, almost 90% occurring once. The data belong to a study of control samples from healthy donors and cancer patients. This sequence was found in a man between 45 and 60 years old with head and neck cancer. Sequenced input: PBMCs.

CDR3 in amino acids: CASSLARGTDTQYF. For the CDR3, the DNA is TGTGCCAGCAGCTTAGCGCGAGGGACAGATACGCAGTATTTT. The chain combines TRBV7-2 with TRBJ2-3, with TRBD2 as a possible D gene (5 bases). CDR3 length: 14 amino acids. From germline, CDR1 is SGHTA and CDR2 FQGNSA. V was trimmed by 0 bases and J by 3 bases, leaving 7 bases between them.